This entry lists 19 T cell receptor beta chains sequenced from one sample in a study of blood T cell repertoires in COVID-19. Here immunoSEQ multiplex PCR was the method, and the copy in TCRdb shows in-frame clones only, minus some. In the table there are 150,000 or so clones, about four fifths of which are singletons. Sequencing was carried out using peripheral blood. The receptors stem from a human donor with acute or convalescent COVID-19. The donor label of this sample is uncertain.

The rearrangement uses TRBV12-3 or TRBV12-4 and TRBJ1-2; D is perhaps TRBD1 (6 bases). V lost 1 base, J lost 6 bases, and 9 bases lay in between. This CDR3 has 13 amino acids. As DNA, the CDR3 is TGTGCCAGCAGTTTAGGCAGGGGAAATGGCTACACCTTC. Its translation is CASSLGRGNGYTF.

The chain couples TRBV12-3 or TRBV12-4 to TRBJ1-5; possible D gene TRBD1, 5 bases. The CDR3 length is 13 residues. Trimming removed 4 bases at V and 6 bases at J, with 10 bases between. The CDR3, as DNA: TGTGCCAGCAGTTATTTGGGGGGTCAGCCCCAGCATTTT. It codes for CASSYLGGQPQHF.

This chain joins TRBV6-5 and TRBJ2-4; 8 nucleotides match TRBD1. The CDR3 spans 13 residues. Losses at the gene ends were 5 bases for V and 9 bases for J; bases not matched to a gene: 6. In germline, CDR1 is MNHEY, CDR2 SVGAGI. The CDR3 DNA sequence: TGTGCCAGCAGTCCCCGTGACAGGGGCATTCAGTACTTC. It codes for CASSPRDRGIQYF.

The V gene is TRBV11-3, the J gene TRBJ2-1; 7 nucleotides align to TRBD1. Germline V CDR1 and CDR2: SGHNT, YENEEA. The V and J ends lost 5 bases and 8 bases, in that order; junction bases with no gene match: 6. The CDR3 length is 13 residues. The CDR3 region has the DNA TGTGCCAGCAGCCTTAGAGGGGGCTATGAGCAGTTCTTC. Translated, it gives CASSLRGGYEQFF. Together with reference TRBV11-3 and TRBJ2-1, the CDR3 gives the full variable domain: EAGVVQSPRYKIIEKKQPVAFWCNPISGHNTLYWYLQNLGQGPELLIRYENEEAVDDSQLPKDRFSAERLKGVDSTLKIQPAELGDSAVYLCASSLRGGYEQFFGPGTRLTVL.

This clone appeared a few times. This rearrangement joins TRBV9 to TRBJ1-1, with D hard to call. Germline V gene data show CDR1 as SGDLS and CDR2 as YYNGEE. The CDR3 extends over 15 amino acids. The V end was cut by 4 bases, the J end by 1 base, with 14 bases between. This CDR3 is CASSPVGSANTEAFF. CDR3 DNA sequence: TGTGCCAGCAGCCCCGTAGGGAGCGCGAACACTGAAGCTTTCTTT.

J is TRBJ2-7 and V is TRBV7-9; 10 nucleotides agree with TRBD1. V shed 4 bases and J 7 bases; nucleotides not matched to a gene: 13. CDR1 SEHNR and CDR2 FQNEAQ come from the germline V gene (reference sequence). The CDR3 contains 16 residues. Here the CDR3 reads CASSSSRTGGSSEQYV. CDR3 DNA sequence: TGTGCCAGCAGCTCCAGCCGGACAGGGGGGTCATCGGAGCAGTACGTC.

This chain links TRBV5-6 with TRBJ2-1; tentative D call: TRBD1 (5 bases). Trimming removed 0 bases from V and 0 bases from J, with 7 bases in between. The germline V gene encodes CDR1 SGHDT and CDR2 YYEEEE. There are 15 residues in the CDR3. CDR3 residues: CASSLGQTSYNEQFF. CDR3 nucleotide sequence: TGTGCCAGCAGCTTGGGACAGACCTCCTACAATGAGCAGTTCTTC.

This rearrangement joins TRBV24-1 to TRBJ2-5; 7 bases are a match to TRBD2. Germline-derived CDR1 and CDR2 are KGHDR and SFDVKD. Losses at the gene ends were 3 bases for V and 4 bases for J; bases not matched to a gene: 4. CDR3 length equals 14 residues. DNA of the CDR3: TGTGCCACCAGTGATACTAGCGCCCGAGAGACCCAGTACTTC. It is translated as CATSDTSARETQYF.

The rearrangement uses TRBV7-8 and TRBJ2-1, with TRBD1 as a possible D gene (5 bases). V lost 5 bases, J lost 3 bases, and 14 bases lay in between. Germline CDR1 reads SGHVS; CDR2 reads FQNEAQ. This CDR3 region has 15 residues. CDR3 sequence reads: CASSVNRRDYNEQFF. The CDR3 DNA is TGTGCCAGCAGCGTCAACAGGCGTGACTACAATGAGCAGTTCTTC.

This rearrangement joins TRBV18 to TRBJ1-1, with 8 bases lining up with TRBD1. J lost 5 bases, V lost 3 bases, and 8 bases had no gene match. Germline CDR1 is KGHSH and CDR2 is LQKENI. The CDR3 is 15 amino acids. The CDR3 reads CASSPRTGRETEAFF. CDR3 nucleotides: TGTGCCAGCTCACCTCGGACAGGGAGGGAAACTGAAGCTTTCTTT.

The table lists this clone with a count of one. The gene calls are TRBV10-3 and TRBJ2-5, with 9 bases lining up with TRBD1. This CDR3 has 15 amino acids. Per germline, CDR1 ENHRY and CDR2 SYGVKD. Trimming removed 2 bases from V and 5 bases from J; junction bases left unmatched: 6. The CDR3 DNA reads as TGTGCCATCAGTGAGGCGGGACAGGGCGAGGAGACCCAGTACTTC. Translating gives CAISEAGQGEETQYF.

V usage is TRBV4-1 and J usage is TRBJ1-6; 10 bases are shared with TRBD1. CDR1 is MGHRA, CDR2 YSYEKL, per germline. CDR3 size: 15 residues. V trimming: 1 base; J trimming: 10 bases; junction bases outside the gene matches: 4. CDR3 sequence (DNA): TGCGCCAGCAGCCAAGGGACAGGGGGGGGATCACCCCTCCACTTT. This encodes CASSQGTGGGSPLHF.

The rearrangement joins TRBV6-5 to TRBJ1-1, with TRBD1 matching 9 bases. Trimming took 5 bases from V and 1 from J; bases not matched to a gene: 2. This CDR3 spans 14 amino acids. Germline CDR1 is MNHEY and CDR2 is SVGAGI. Here the CDR3 reads CASSRQGENTEAFF. The CDR3 DNA reads as TGTGCCAGCAGTCGACAGGGGGAGAACACTGAAGCTTTCTTT.

J is TRBJ2-7 and V is TRBV27; 10 nucleotides line up with TRBD1. After removal of 5 bases from V and 6 bases from J, the junction contained 7 bases not matched to a gene. The germline gives CDR1 MNHEY, CDR2 SMNVEV (reference sequence). The CDR3 runs 14 residues. The CDR3 loop is CASSRSGQGIEQYF. The CDR3 DNA reads as TGTGCCAGCAGTCGATCGGGACAGGGGATCGAGCAGTACTTC.

This chain joins TRBV5-8 and TRBJ2-2, with D perhaps TRBD2 (6 bases). The length of the CDR3 is 15 residues. Trimming pared 5 bases from V and 1 base from J, leaving 12 bases between. Germline V gene sequence: CDR1 SGHTS, CDR2 YDEGEE. The CDR3 DNA sequence: TGTGCCAGCAGGAGGGGAGGTTGGAACACCGGGGAGCTGTTTTTT. It encodes CASRRGGWNTGELFF. The entire variable domain, with the rest obtained from reference TRBV5-8 and TRBJ2-2, is as follows: EAGVTQSPTHLIKTRGQQATLRCSPISGHTSVYWYQQALGLGLQFLLWYDEGEERNRGNFPPRFSGRQFPNYSSELNVNALELEDSALYLCASRRGGWNTGELFFGEGSRLTVL.

The gene calls are TRBV3-1 (or the pseudogene TRBV3-2) and TRBJ2-1; 9 bases agree with TRBD2. Germline CDR1 is LGHDT and CDR2 is YNNKEL (reference sequence). CDR3 length: 15 amino acids. The V gene end was trimmed by 0 bases and the J gene end by 7 bases; junction bases not matched to a gene: 4. The chain's CDR3 is CASSQDHSGGNEQFF. The CDR3 region has the DNA TGTGCCAGCAGCCAAGATCACAGCGGGGGGAATGAGCAGTTCTTC.

The chain couples TRBV3-1 (or the pseudogene TRBV3-2) to TRBJ2-2, with D perhaps TRBD1 (5 bases). Germline V CDR1 and CDR2: LGHDT, YNNKEL (reference sequence). Trimming pared 2 bases from V and 3 bases from J, leaving 19 bases between. The CDR3 runs 18 residues. The CDR3 is CASSQSLTVLGHTGELFF. The CDR3 nucleotides read TGTGCCAGCAGCCAATCCTTGACGGTCCTGGGGCACACCGGGGAGCTGTTTTTT.

The gene calls are TRBV2 and TRBJ2-7; possibly TRBD2 for D (5 bases). Trimming cost V 6 bases and J 0 bases, with 9 bases left between them. The length of the CDR3 is 13 residues. Per germline, CDR1 SNHLY and CDR2 FYNNEI. CDR3 region: CASRDGNSYEQYF. CDR3 sequence (DNA): TGTGCCAGCAGAGACGGGAACTCCTACGAGCAGTACTTC.

This rearrangement joins TRBV4-1 to TRBJ1-1, with TRBD1 matching 9 bases. CDR3 size: 17 residues. Per the germline V gene, CDR1 is MGHRA and CDR2 is YSYEKL. V shed 4 bases, J shed 0 bases, and the junction held 9 bases outside the gene matches. The CDR3 nucleotides read TGCGCCAGCAGCCTCCGACAGGGGGGTTTGGTGAACACTGAAGCTTTCTTT. It specifies CASSLRQGGLVNTEAFF.